In this sample, the clone carrying this T cell receptor (beta chain) turned up once. Original handling: Scientists estimated how many nucleated cells there were by amplifying reference gene primers. Using immunoSEQ multiplex PCR, the repertoire was profiled, and TCRdb retains in-frame clones only, with some absent. V, J and clone size derive from that table, while D and trimming were established from the DNA sequence. The sample shows around 150,000 clones, around nine tenths of them seen only once. This entry belongs to a study of blood T cell repertoires in COVID-19. Study background: T cells, B-cell-depleted T cells, or PBMCs provided the cDNA or gDNA that served as material.

The CDR3 contains 15 residues. Trimming pared 6 bases from V and 2 bases from J, leaving 14 bases between. Germline-derived CDR1 and CDR2 are KGHSH and LQKENI. Sequenced input: peripheral blood. The TCR sequence derives from a woman aged 35 to 49 with acute or convalescent COVID-19. The chain couples TRBV18 to TRBJ1-3; D gene ambiguous. The CDR3: CASSLRTEAGNTIYF. The CDR3 DNA follows: TGTGCCAGCTCTCTTCGGACTGAGGCTGGAAACACCATATATTTT.